This T cell receptor beta chain comes out of a study of CXCR3-negative and CXCR3-positive naive CD8 T cells. CD45RO-CCR7+CD27+CD95- characterized naive CD8+ T cells. Researchers prepared the TRB cDNA libraries using 5' RACE with UMI labels. TCRdb reprocessed the 5' RACE reads, with one entry per CDR3 protein and no DNA. The sample yields some 66,000 distinct CDR3 sequences, of which the top ten take up nearly 1.5%. The germline gives CDR1 SQVTM, CDR2 ANQGSEA. The CDR3 totals 14 residues. The sample taken for sequencing was naive CXCR3- CD8+ T cells from blood. Specified subset: CD45RO-CCR7+CD27+CD95- naive CD8+ T cells lacking CXCR3 (TNR3-). The sequence was collected from a human donor in good health. Some clones in this sample may be carry-over from other donors' samples. This chain links TRBV29-1 with TRBJ2-7; TCRdb indicates TRBD2, and absent DNA this call remains unverified. CDR3 in amino acids: CSVLAGESSYEQYF.